This T cell receptor (beta chain) was sequenced for a study of cytomegalovirus exposure and HLA in healthy donors (dated by TCRdb to about 2017). Context from the whole study: In an earlier analysis of several hundred of the donors, 276 Gb of sequence data and 90 million to 130 million unique TCR beta sequences from roughly 200 million T cells were reported. Roughly 300 gigabases of sequencing data and 80 million or so unique TCR sequences were included in an early release covering roughly 600 HLA-typed donors. Of the roughly 410 genotyped donors, less than 85% were placed in the genetic ancestry cluster associated with self-reported Caucasian donors. The study was designed to test whether signatures of past pathogen exposure could be identified by cataloging public T cell receptors. The study profiled the T cell repertoires of more than 500 subjects by immunosequencing and related them to cytomegalovirus serostatus. A separate validation cohort of approximately 120 different subjects was used in addition to the roughly 620-subject first cohort. High-throughput TCR immunosequencing, statistical association of individual TCRs with disease status, and machine learning were combined to predict cytomegalovirus infection status. A later analysis re-analyzed previously published TCR beta repertoires from 600 to 850 donors and added high-resolution HLA genotyping to study TCR occurrence patterns. Rather than drawing on any new phenotypic data, the later analysis identified candidate immune exposures from TCR beta sequences and the way those sequences occurred across donors. To decide whether each TCR beta V gene segment behaved as functional or pseudogenic, an earlier analysis of some 600 of the donors relied on high-throughput TCR beta sequencing. Alongside the repertoire data, information on donor age, sex, ethnicity and CMV serostatus was compiled. A later genetic analysis used genome-wide SNP genotypes for about three fifths of the 666 donors, treating that subset as a discovery cohort. All discovery cohort repertoires had been generated on a single sequencing platform. Both class I and class II loci were covered by HLA typing, at four-digit resolution. Typing coverage differed by locus: A, B, C, DRB1 and DQB1 were typed in about 629-640 donors, DQA1 in 500 to 550, DPA1 in around 580, and DPB1 in around 490. Roughly 5 DR-DQ haplotypes were handled as single units for association and clustering, since linkage in the cohort was strong. Among 300 to 500 genotyped donors of the cohort, an average of roughly 230,000 unique TCR beta nucleotide sequences was sequenced per donor, of which approximately 19% were non-productive.

What the authors observed across the whole study: Because HLA typing was missing for some donors at each locus, association tests included only the typed subset. The study gave a list of under 200 TCR beta chains associated with cytomegalovirus. Most TCR sequences were observed very rarely across donors, whereas some public TCRs were present in many individuals. The authors suggested that the approach could potentially be extended to other disease states and immunological phenotypes. In an earlier analysis of around 600 of the donors, most TCR beta V segments appeared in productive rearrangements about 87% or about 30% of the time, broadly matching IMGT annotations. Specific HLA alleles were associated with 15,000 to 20,000 TCR beta sequences at a false discovery rate of 0.05 in a later analysis. CMV serostatus was the only immune exposure information available for the cohort. When HLA alleles, especially DR and DQ, strongly co-occurred, TCR associations were difficult to assign to individual alleles. A later genetic analysis associated a missense DCLRE1C variant with V-gene and J-gene trimming of TCR beta chains, and an independent cohort replicated the association. Linkage disequilibrium might explain the correlated functional status among segregating V segments, but an unknown experimental factor could not be excluded. A later analysis found that TCR association rates varied across HLA loci, with DRB1 alleles showing the most associated TCRs and HLA-C alleles the fewest. The presence/absence analyses assumed that sequencing depth was roughly uniform across donors, and that assumption may not be true. Compared with equally common non-associated chains, HLA-associated TCR beta chains in a later analysis were more clonally expanded and had lower generation probabilities. A later analysis found that most CMV-associated TCR beta chains appeared HLA-restricted, with HLA associations seemingly driven largely by CMV exposure. A further reported finding was that TCR beta sequences accurately predicted the HLA-A and HLA-B alleles for most subjects in the first cohort. The 87-base-pair reads could not distinguish some IMGT-functional V segments, including TRBV6-2 and TRBV6-3, so those segments were excluded. Only TCR beta chains were sequenced in this cohort, and the absence of alpha or paired-chain data limited detectable features. In vitro tests confirmed that a few of the cytomegalovirus-associated TCR beta chains recognize cytomegalovirus antigens. A later analysis reported that several top co-occurrence clusters appeared linked to parvovirus B19, influenza, CMV and Epstein-Barr virus. A later genetic analysis reported fewer N-insertions in productive TCRs among donors in an Asian-associated ancestry cluster than the roughly 700-donor mean. Because counts were too low, seventeen rarely observed V segments, including chromosome 9 orphons, were left out of the earlier analysis of a few hundred of the donors. The sequencing pipeline was judged likely to have produced a cluster of highly shared sequence variants as a technical artifact. Cytomegalovirus status was reported to be diagnosed by the classifier with high specificity and sensitivity in both the original and validation cohorts.

The cohort consisted of 650 to 700 healthy bone marrow donors. At the time of sampling, every cohort member was nominally healthy, though immune exposures that went unrecorded were likely present. The donor was CMV seronegative and belonged to the group of under 400 seronegative cohort members. Every donor gave a peripheral blood sample, and the peripheral blood mononuclear cells from that sample were used for TCR beta sequencing. Genomic DNA was extracted from the blood cell samples with the Qiagen DNeasy Blood Extraction Kit. On this clone: Its antigen is currently not known. The record has no base qualities; no much larger clone is one base away. The same CDR3 is also encoded by other DNA sequences in this sample.

Per the germline V gene (reference sequence), LNHDA is the CDR1 and SQIVND is the CDR2. V drops 1 base and J drops 1 base, leaving 8 bases in between. The CDR3, from cysteine to phenylalanine, totals 15 residues. The CDR3 DNA has 45 bases and is translated from base 1. Preparation of the library involved the immunoSEQ multiplex PCR assay. For the multiplex PCR, a mixture combining 60 forward primers for TCR Vbeta segments and 13 reverse primers for TCR Jbeta segments was used. A multiplex PCR assay on genomic DNA amplified the CDR3 region of rearranged TCR beta genes. The Illumina HiSeq System was used to sequence the amplified TCR beta libraries as 87-base-pair reads. On the authors' methods: A later analysis tallied roughly 78 million unique TCR beta chains across the 660 or so repertoires, and about 12 million of those chains were shared by two or more donors. Raw reads were error-corrected and collapsed into unique sequences with a nearest-neighbor algorithm that merged closely related sequences to remove PCR and sequencing errors. To assign V, D and J gene segments, CDR3 sequences were aligned to IMGT reference sequences. Each retained sequence needed at least a six-nucleotide match to both a V gene segment and a J gene segment. A rearrangement counted as productive if the CDR3 had no stop codons and remained in frame with V and J, and every other rearrangement counted as non-productive. CDR3 was defined by IMGT convention, running from the second conserved V-encoded cysteine to the conserved J-encoded phenylalanine. The earlier analysis of some 580 of the donors excluded any sequence lacking an unambiguous match to a single V gene segment. In an earlier analysis of 587 of the donors, a V segment was called functional when productive rearrangements were above 56.7%, and segregating when the standard deviation between donors exceeded 5%. A statistical classification framework was built for diagnosing cytomegalovirus status from the catalog of TCR beta chain sequences. In a later analysis, TCR nucleotide sequences were compared against IMGT/GENE-DB human TR gene sequences so that V and J genes could be assigned. Using the TCRdist pipeline, a later analysis assigned CDR3 sequences along with most-parsimonious VDJ recombination scenarios. A later analysis defined each TCR beta chain by its CDR3 amino acid sequence plus V-gene family, and excluded reads lacking a unique V-gene family. In a later analysis, approximately 590 highly shared, low-generation-probability nucleotide sequences were removed to address suspected cross-contamination and a sequencing artifact. In a later analysis, a clonal expansion index was calculated for each public chain from normalized within-repertoire ranks of inferred template counts. In a later analysis, generation probabilities were computed with a VDJ recombination model fitted to out-of-frame rearrangements, and the resulting probabilities were checked against IGoR. Hypergeometric tests were used in a later analysis to score TCR-TCR, TCR-HLA and TCR-CMV co-occurrence, with a repertoire-size bias correction applied to the TCR pairs. A later analysis estimated false discovery rates by permuting HLA or CMV assignments 20 times. A later analysis grouped co-occurring TCRs with DBSCAN, adding TCRdist sequence similarity when clustering within HLA-allele-positive subsets. Repertoires with fewer than 30,000 or more than 120,000 public chains, plus five repertoires with anomalous nucleotide sharing, were excluded from co-occurrence clustering. Drawn from immuneACCESS, this table holds only the in-frame rearrangements with V and J called that TCRdb kept. Clones are partly lost; checked studies trace under half to an unresolved V gene and leave the rest unexplained. Clone size and the V and J calls come from that table; the DNA yielded D and trimming. Counted in this sample were under 110,000 clones; 65% to 85% of them appeared once. Around 9.3% of the sample is taken by the ten largest.

Here the chain combines TRBV19 and TRBJ1-5; TRBD1 is a weak D gene call, 6 bases matching. The sample comprised PBMCs. The sequence was obtained from a man in his fifties or sixties in good health and CMV-seronegative. The sequenced DNA: TGTGCCAGTAGTATAGGTGGGGGCAGCAATCAGCCCCAGCATTTT. Translated, this gives CASSIGGGSNQPQHF.